The 7 T cell receptor beta chains below were found in one sample sequenced in a study of spatial heterogeneity in lung cancer. Study-wide findings and caveats: Tracking of tumor mutation counts was seen in expanded intratumoral alpha and beta TCR counts.

TCRdb re-analysed the 5' RACE reads in MiXCR, keeping a single row per CDR3 protein. Counted here are approximately 9,600 distinct CDR3 sequences, around 12% occurring once; the ten biggest clones make up about 10%. The time point denotes: sample taken at primary tumor resection. Which antigens these TCRs recognize remains unknown. This specimen consisted of lung tumor tissue, obtained at surgery. Every receptor here comes from a male donor with early-stage non-small cell lung cancer.

At least ten counts were recorded for this clonotype. Little can be read into the size of this beta chain, an off-target read in a library designed for alpha chains. The CDR3 coding sequence is TGTGCCAGCAGTTTCGGGACAGGAACAGATACGCAGTATTTT. Residues: CASSFGTGTDTQYF. This chain links TRBV6-2 or TRBV6-3 with TRBJ2-3; 8 bases are a match to TRBD1. V trimming: 4 bases; J trimming: 3 bases; junction bases outside the gene matches: 3. The CDR3 has 14 amino acids. CDR1 and CDR2 (germline): MNHEY, SVGEGT.

This clonotype was detected many times. A library made for alpha chains picked up this beta chain off target, so its size means little. The genes are TRBV3-1 and TRBJ2-7, with D unclear. CDR1 LGHDT and CDR2 YNNKEL come from the germline V gene (reference sequence). Trimming took 4 bases from V and 6 from J, leaving 13 bases between them. The CDR3 is 13 amino acids. The CDR3 reads CASSPSRLGEQYF. CDR3 coding DNA: TGTGCCAGCAGCCCCTCCAGGCTTGGCGAGCAGTACTTC.

In this sample, this clonotype is medium-sized. The library was built for alpha chains, so this beta chain is an off-target read and its size means little. This chain joins TRBV6-5 and TRBJ1-2; TRBD1 is a possible D gene (6 bases). Germline V CDR1 and CDR2: MNHEY, SVGAGI. Between the trimmed V and J ends, which lost 2 bases and 8 bases, there was a span of 15 bases. The CDR3 extends over 14 amino acids. CDR3 coding DNA: TGTGCCAGCAGTTACAATTCAGTCGGACAGGGCTACACCTTC. Its protein product is CASSYNSVGQGYTF.

With respect to this clonotype: Since it is a stray read in a library aimed at alpha chains, this beta chain has a size that is not meaningful. CDR3 in amino acids: CASSLAGQGLMNTEAFF. CDR3 sequence (DNA): TGTGCCAGCAGCTTAGCGGGACAGGGACTCATGAACACTGAAGCTTTCTTT. This rearrangement joins TRBV7-8 to TRBJ1-1, with TRBD1 matching 9 bases. The germline V gene has CDR1 SGHVS and CDR2 FQNEAQ. The CDR3 runs 17 residues. The V and J ends lost 0 bases and 0 bases, in that order; junction bases with no gene match: 5.

This clonotype was recorded many times. Little can be read into the size of this beta chain, an off-target read in a library designed for alpha chains. V usage is TRBV4-3 and J usage is TRBJ2-3; 7 nucleotides align to TRBD2. CDR3 length: 18 residues. With V trimmed by 1 base and J by 0 bases, 10 bases remained unmatched. The germline V gene encodes CDR1 LGHNA and CDR2 YSLEER. The CDR3 loop reads CASSQVPLLAKSTDTQYF. In DNA form, the CDR3 reads TGCGCCAGCAGCCAAGTACCTCTACTAGCGAAAAGCACAGATACGCAGTATTTT.

Judged by abundance, this clonotype is medium-sized. Little can be read into the size of this beta chain, an off-target read in a library designed for alpha chains. The chain carries TRBV5-1 and TRBJ1-5; 8 positions agree with TRBD1. Unmatched junction bases numbered 8, after V lost 0 bases and J lost 6 bases. The germline V gene has CDR1 SGHRS and CDR2 YFSETQ. The CDR3 extends over 16 amino acids. CDR3 region: CASSLDASGGGQPQHF. In DNA form, the CDR3 reads TGCGCCAGCAGCTTGGACGCGTCAGGGGGCGGTCAGCCCCAGCATTTT.

This clonotype is deemed medium-sized. This beta chain is a stray read from a library made for alpha chains; its abundance is not meaningful. V usage is TRBV5-1 and J usage is TRBJ1-6; a weak D match, TRBD1 (5 bases). Trimming left V 1 base short and J 10 bases short, with 21 bases between. Germline V CDR1 and CDR2: SGHRS, YFSETQ. The CDR3 extends over 17 amino acids. The CDR3 is CASSLPGATVDGSPLHF. The CDR3 bases are TGCGCCAGCAGCTTGCCGGGTGCGACAGTTGACGGATCACCCCTCCACTTT.